This TCR beta chain was recovered during a study of glioma-infiltrating T cells. Trimming removed 1 base at V and 0 bases at J, with 13 bases between. This CDR3 region has 16 residues. The germline CDR1 and CDR2 sequences are ENHRY and SYGVKD. The table lists this clonotype with many counts. Its antigen is not identified. Study-wide findings and caveats: Tissue and blood shared very few CDR3 sequences.

TCR alpha and beta CDR3 regions were amplified from RNA using iRepertoire nested multiplex PCR. TCRdb reprocessed the multiplex PCR reads via MiXCR and lists one record per CDR3 protein. The sample has roughly 100,000 distinct CDR3 sequences, roughly 40% seen once. The receptor was derived from a human donor with low-grade glioma or glioblastoma, undergoing nonglioma brain surgery, or in good health (not recorded which). The sample was glioma tissue, nonneoplastic brain tissue, or PBMCs (not recorded which). The genes are TRBV10-3 and TRBJ2-7; D gene unclear. CDR3 sequence reads: CAISEWADRSSYEQYF. The CDR3 DNA follows: TGTGCCATCAGTGAGTGGGCGGATAGGAGCTCCTACGAGCAGTACTTC.